A single T cell receptor (beta chain) is shown here with its context. A multiplex PCR was run with 60 Vbeta primers and 13 Jbeta primers. Using immunoSEQ multiplex PCR, the repertoire was profiled, and TCRdb retains in-frame clones only, with some absent. Of 130,000 to 150,000 clones in the sample, around 78% were seen once. This entry is derived from a study of cytomegalovirus exposure and HLA in healthy donors. Germline CDR1 is LGHNA and CDR2 is YSLEER. The CDR3 contains 16 residues. V lost 3 bases to trimming and J lost 2 bases, with 16 bases between them. This chain links TRBV4-3 with TRBJ1-1; D might be TRBD1 (6 bases). The sequencing sample was made of PBMCs. This receptor was taken from a woman under 30 in good health and CMV-seronegative. The CDR3 loop is CASSQDPRTVNTEAFF. The CDR3, as DNA: TGCGCCAGCAGCCAGGACCCCCGGACAGTTAACACTGAAGCTTTCTTT.